This TCR beta chain stems from a study of blood T cell repertoires in COVID-19. Across the study: The United States, Italy and Spain provided the acute and convalescent COVID-19 samples. PBMCs, B-cell-depleted T cells, or T cells were the source of the cDNA or gDNA that made up the material.

How the authors handled the data: Researchers report that nucleated cell counts were estimated from reference gene primer amplification. Some clones are missing from TCRdb's copy, which holds only in-frame ones; the method was immunoSEQ multiplex PCR. V and J calls plus clone size are reproduced from that table; the DNA served to infer D and trimming. The data show approximately 280,000 clones, about four fifths seen once. The CDR3 loop spans 13 amino acids. Deletions cut 5 bases from V and 9 bases from J, with 11 bases between. Someone with COVID-19 had been met by exposed participants within 2 weeks before study entry.

The sample consisted of PBMCs or T cells enriched from blood (not recorded which). This clonotype originated in a man in his forties who had been exposed to COVID-19. The chain combines TRBV12-3 or TRBV12-4 with TRBJ1-6; tentatively, D is TRBD1 (6 bases). CDR3 nucleotide sequence: TGTGCCAGCAGTACAGGGTTAGGTTCACCCCTCCACTTT. Its translation is CASSTGLGSPLHF.